The 27 T cell receptor beta chains given below trace back to one sample, sequenced in a study of blood T cell repertoires in COVID-19. Generated by immunoSEQ multiplex PCR, the TCRdb table keeps only in-frame clones and is missing some. The table shows approximately 400,000 clones, with approximately 77% occurring only once. The sequencing sample was made of peripheral blood. The receptors derive from a human donor with acute or convalescent COVID-19. The donor label of this sample is uncertain.

Here the CDR3 DNA reads TGCGGAGCAGGTTGGAGGATAGTGGTGGCAGATACGCAGTATTTT. This codes for CGAGWRIVVADTQYF. The chain uses TRBV5-1 and TRBJ2-3; D might be TRBD2 (5 bases). Germline CDR1 and CDR2: SGHRS and YFSETQ. The CDR3 is made up of 15 amino acids.

The genes are TRBV11-2 and TRBJ2-5, with D possibly being TRBD1 (6 bases). Germline assignment: CDR1 SGHAT and CDR2 FQNNGV. The length of the CDR3 is 14 residues. V was cut by 3 bases and J by 6 bases, with 14 bases left in between. For the CDR3, the DNA is TGTGCCAGCAGCTTCTTGACAGGTTCGAAGACCCAGTACTTC. Translation: CASSFLTGSKTQYF.

The chain has TRBV27 and TRBJ2-3, with TRBD2 matching 7 bases. Germline V gives CDR1 MNHEY, CDR2 SMNVEV (reference sequence). This CDR3 has 16 residues. The V and J ends lost 4 bases and 0 bases, in that order; junction bases with no gene match: 7. The CDR3 region has the DNA TGTGCCAGCAGTTCCGGGACTACCCTTAGCACAGATACGCAGTATTTT. Protein product: CASSSGTTLSTDTQYF.

This chain's CDR3 is CASSYGGTAEAFF. CDR3 bases: TGTGCCAGCAGTTATGGCGGAACGGCTGAAGCTTTCTTT. The V call is TRBV6-5, the J call TRBJ1-1; no firm D call. The germline CDR1 and CDR2 sequences are MNHEY and SVGAGI. The CDR3 has 13 residues. V lost 3 bases and J lost 6, with 11 bases in between.

With regard to this clone: A much bigger clone sits one base away, suggesting this may be a read error. This rearrangement joins TRBV3-1 (or the pseudogene TRBV3-2) to TRBJ2-7; the match to TRBD1 covers 8 bases. The length of the CDR3 is 13 residues. The J segment lost 3 bases and the V segment lost 4 bases, leaving 2 bases of the junction unmatched. The germline V gene has CDR1 LGHDT and CDR2 YNNKEL (reference sequence). In nucleotides, the CDR3 is TGTGCCAGCAGCCTACAGGGGGGCTACGAGCAGTACTTC. Amino acid sequence: CASSLQGGYEQYF.

The chain couples TRBV27 to TRBJ1-2, with D possibly being TRBD1 (6 bases). The CDR3 covers 15 residues. Trimming pared 3 bases from V and 8 bases from J, leaving 19 bases between. Germline V lookup: CDR1 MNHEY, CDR2 SMNVEV (reference sequence). Here the CDR3 DNA reads TGTGCCAGCAGTTTTAGGGCCAGGGGATTATTCGGCTACACCTTC. This encodes CASSFRARGLFGYTF.

This chain joins TRBV11-2 and TRBJ2-1, with 9 bases matching TRBD2. The V and J ends lost 2 bases and 7 bases, in that order; junction bases with no gene match: 9. The CDR3 has 16 residues. Germline V gene lookup returns CDR1 SGHAT and CDR2 FQNNGV. CDR3 DNA: TGTGCCAGCAGCTTACCGGGATATAGCGGGGGAAATGAGCAGTTCTTC. It translates to CASSLPGYSGGNEQFF.

The rearrangement links TRBV23-1 to TRBJ2-1; tentative D call: TRBD1 (5 bases). TRBV23-1 is an ORF, with its function uncertain. The CDR3 consists of 13 residues. Trimming removed 3 bases from V and 4 bases from J, with 7 bases in between. In DNA form, the CDR3 reads TGCGCCAGCAGTCAGGACAAATACAATGAGCAGTTCTTC. This sequence encodes CASSQDKYNEQFF.

In its sample, this clone was seen once. This chain connects TRBV6-4 to TRBJ1-2; 9 positions match TRBD1. V lost 7 bases and J lost 8; bases outside the gene matches: 11. CDR1 is MRHNA, CDR2 SNTAGT, per germline. This CDR3 is built from 14 residues. CDR3 loop: CASTPLQGAGGYTF. Written as DNA, the CDR3 is TGTGCCAGCACACCGCTACAGGGGGCTGGGGGCTACACCTTC.

J is TRBJ1-1 and V is TRBV2; 9 positions agree with TRBD1. The germline V gene encodes CDR1 SNHLY and CDR2 FYNNEI. The CDR3 contains 17 residues. V lost 6 bases to trimming and J lost 0 bases; unmatched junction nucleotides: 11. The chain's CDR3 is CASSFPRGTGMNTEAFF. DNA of the CDR3: TGTGCCAGCAGCTTCCCTCGGGGGACAGGGATGAACACTGAAGCTTTCTTT.

The rearrangement uses TRBV5-1 and TRBJ1-5, with TRBD1 matching 7 bases. Germline CDR1 SGHRS, CDR2 YFSETQ. The trim removed 2 bases at V and 5 bases at J, leaving 1 base unmatched. The CDR3 is 13 residues long. The CDR3 region is CASSLDRDQPQHF. The CDR3 bases are TGCGCCAGCAGCTTAGACAGGGATCAGCCCCAGCATTTT.

CDR3 residues: CASRPLGSSYNEQFF. The CDR3 DNA reads TGTGCCAGCAGGCCCCTAGGGAGCTCCTACAATGAGCAGTTCTTC. The chain combines TRBV7-9 with TRBJ2-1; a weak D match, TRBD2 (5 bases). Per the germline V gene, CDR1 is SEHNR and CDR2 is FQNEAQ (reference sequence). V lost 6 bases, J lost 0 bases, and 12 bases lay in between. The CDR3 sequence is 15 residues long.

The V and J genes are TRBV7-6 and TRBJ2-7, with TRBD1 as a possible D gene (5 bases). The germline V and J ends were trimmed by 5 bases and 1 base, with 15 bases remaining between them. Germline CDR1 and CDR2: SGHVS and FNYEAQ. The CDR3 contains 15 residues. The CDR3 here is CASSQGEIRSYEQYF. The DNA of the CDR3 is TGTGCCAGCAGCCAAGGGGAAATAAGGTCCTACGAGCAGTACTTC.

The rearrangement links TRBV18 to TRBJ2-1, with D possibly matching TRBD2 (7 bases). The length of the CDR3 is 18 residues. Germline values: CDR1 KGHSH, CDR2 LQKENI. The V gene lost 2 bases and the J gene lost 3 bases, with 20 bases spanning the gap. The CDR3 DNA sequence: TGTGCCAGCTCACCAGAGGGGGGAGTAGCGGGTTTCTACAATGAGCAGTTCTTC. Amino acid sequence: CASSPEGGVAGFYNEQFF.

The J gene is TRBJ2-3, the V gene TRBV5-5; a possible D gene is TRBD2 (5 bases). Germline loops: CDR1 SGHKS, CDR2 YYEKEE (reference sequence). This CDR3 region has 14 residues. The V end was cut by 4 bases, the J end by 4 bases, with 13 bases between. The DNA for the CDR3 is TGTGCCAGCAGCCCCGGCGGTAGCGCAGATACGCAGTATTTT. Residues: CASSPGGSADTQYF.

The chain combines TRBV14 with TRBJ1-1, with 7 bases that match TRBD1. With V trimmed by 4 bases and J by 2 bases, 7 bases remained unmatched. This CDR3 contains 15 residues. Germline-derived CDR1 and CDR2 are SGHDN and FVKESK. The CDR3 spells CASSPEQGTNTEAFF. DNA for the CDR3: TGTGCCAGCAGCCCCGAACAGGGGACTAACACTGAAGCTTTCTTT.

The chain links TRBV28 to TRBJ2-7; 15 nucleotides match TRBD2. Trimming took 2 bases from V and 1 from J; bases not matched to a gene: 9. CDR1 and CDR2 (germline): MDHEN, SYDVKM. The CDR3 has 19 residues. This CDR3 reads CASSLDLGTSGRLSYEQYF. The CDR3 DNA reads as TGTGCCAGCAGTTTAGACTTGGGGACTAGCGGGAGGTTATCCTACGAGCAGTACTTC.

This clone showed up just once. The chain uses TRBV3-1 (or the pseudogene TRBV3-2) and TRBJ1-2, with 8 bases that match TRBD1. The germline CDR1 and CDR2 sequences are LGHDT and YNNKEL (reference sequence). Losses at the gene ends were 4 bases for V and 4 bases for J; bases not matched to a gene: 5. The CDR3 is 14 amino acids. The CDR3 here is CASSRQGSSYGYTF. The CDR3 nucleotides are TGTGCCAGCAGCCGACAGGGGTCGAGCTATGGCTACACCTTC.

This clone occurred once. The chain combines TRBV2 with TRBJ1-1, with D tentatively TRBD1 (5 bases). V dropped 7 bases and J dropped 4 bases, with 10 bases sitting between them. Germline V gene sequence: CDR1 SNHLY, CDR2 FYNNEI. CDR3 length: 12 amino acids. CDR3 sequence (DNA): TGTGCCAGCACCCCAAGGGGCACTGAAGCTTTCTTT. This codes for CASTPRGTEAFF.

The V call is TRBV10-3, the J call TRBJ2-3; possibly TRBD2 for D (6 bases). The V end was cut by 7 bases, the J end by 2 bases, with 10 bases between. The CDR3 sequence is 13 residues long. Germline loops: CDR1 ENHRY, CDR2 SYGVKD. CDR3 loop: CAITAGTTDTQYF. The CDR3 nucleotides are TGTGCCATCACCGCGGGGACCACAGATACGCAGTATTTT.

This clone was observed once. The CDR3 DNA reads as TGTGCCAGCAGTTTATCCGCCGAGGGTGGGAACACTGAAGCTTTCTTT. Translation gives CASSLSAEGGNTEAFF. The V and J genes are TRBV28 and TRBJ1-1; D ambiguous. Trimming took off 1 base at V and 1 base at J, with 13 bases between the two ends. The CDR3 sequence is 16 residues long. Germline CDR1 is MDHEN and CDR2 is SYDVKM. Complete variable domain (other parts from reference TRBV28 and TRBJ1-1): DVKVTQSSRYLVKRTGEKVFLECVQDMDHENMFWYRQDPGLGLRLIYFSYDVKMKEKGDIPEGYSVSREKKERFSLILESASTNQTSMYLCASSLSAEGGNTEAFFGQGTRLTVV.

The V gene is TRBV7-9, the J gene TRBJ1-2, with 9 positions matching TRBD1. Looked up from germline, CDR1 is SEHNR and CDR2 is FQNEAQ (reference sequence). The CDR3 length is 16 residues. V was clipped by 5 bases and J by 5 bases; unmatched bases: 12. CDR3 region: CASSPPGTGIMYGYTF. CDR3 nucleotide sequence: TGTGCCAGCAGCCCTCCCGGGACAGGGATAATGTATGGCTACACCTTC. Together with reference TRBV7-9 and TRBJ1-2, the CDR3 gives the full variable domain: DTGVSQNPRHKITKRGQNVTFRCDPISEHNRLYWYRQTLGQGPEFLTYFQNEAQLEKSRLLSDRFSAERPKGSFSTLEIQRTEQGDSAMYLCASSPPGTGIMYGYTFGSGTRLTVV.

The CDR3 region is CASSDPPNGETEAFF. CDR3 nucleotide sequence: TGTGCCAGTAGTGACCCCCCGAACGGGGAAACTGAAGCTTTCTTT. This rearrangement joins TRBV19 to TRBJ1-1; D is unresolved. Trimming took 5 bases from V and 5 from J, leaving 18 bases between them. The CDR3 length is 15 residues. Looked up from germline, CDR1 is LNHDA and CDR2 is SQIVND (reference sequence).

This chain connects TRBV15 to TRBJ1-5, with 10 bases lining up with TRBD1. CDR1 and CDR2 from the germline V gene are LNHNV and YYDKDF (reference sequence). The CDR3 has 16 residues. Unmatched junction bases numbered 4, after V lost 1 base and J lost 4 bases. In DNA form, the CDR3 reads TGTGCCACCAGCAGAGGGGACAGGGGACGGAATCAGCCCCAGCATTTT. Its protein is CATSRGDRGRNQPQHF. The full variable domain, rest sourced from reference TRBV15 and TRBJ1-5, is DAMVIQNPRYQVTQFGKPVTLSCSQTLNHNVMYWYQQKSSQAPKLLFHYYDKDFNNEADTPDNFQSRRPNTSFCFLDIRSPGLGDTAMYLCATSRGDRGRNQPQHFGDGTRLSIL.

This rearrangement joins TRBV3-1 (or the pseudogene TRBV3-2) to TRBJ2-5; TRBD1 agrees at 7 bases. The CDR3 is 14 residues long. The V segment lost 5 bases and the J segment 1 base; nucleotides outside the gene matches: 4. Germline V CDR1 and CDR2: LGHDT, YNNKEL (reference sequence). The CDR3 sequence is CASSWTGPQETQYF. The CDR3 coding sequence is TGTGCCAGCAGCTGGACAGGACCCCAAGAGACCCAGTACTTC.

This sequence joins TRBV7-9 and TRBJ1-3; no definite D call. Germline V lookup: CDR1 SEHNR, CDR2 FQNEAQ (reference sequence). V lost 8 bases and J lost 4, with 27 bases in between. The CDR3 is 18 residues long. CDR3 sequence: CASGTHTPRGLTGNTIYF. DNA for the CDR3: TGTGCCAGCGGAACGCACACCCCGCGGGGATTGACGGGAAACACCATATATTTT.

V gene TRBV5-6 combines with J gene TRBJ2-1; D perhaps matches TRBD2 (5 bases). This CDR3 is 13 amino acids long. Germline lookup yields CDR1 SGHDT and CDR2 YYEEEE. The V and J ends lost 4 bases and 10 bases respectively, with 15 bases between them. CDR3 sequence (DNA): TGTGCCAGCAGCCCCGGGGTCCCCAACGAGCAGTTCTTC. It is translated as CASSPGVPNEQFF.